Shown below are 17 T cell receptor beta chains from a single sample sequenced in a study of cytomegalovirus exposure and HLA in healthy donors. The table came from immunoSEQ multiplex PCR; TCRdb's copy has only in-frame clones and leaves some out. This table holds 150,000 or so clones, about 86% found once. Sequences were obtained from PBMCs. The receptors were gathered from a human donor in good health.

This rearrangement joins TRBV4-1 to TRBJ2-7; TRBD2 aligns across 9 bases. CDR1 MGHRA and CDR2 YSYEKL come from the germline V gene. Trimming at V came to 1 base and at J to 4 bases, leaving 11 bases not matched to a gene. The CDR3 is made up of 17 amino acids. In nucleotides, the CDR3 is TGCGCCAGCAGCCAAGTTTGGGGGCTAGCGGGATATTACGAGCAGTACTTC. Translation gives CASSQVWGLAGYYEQYF.

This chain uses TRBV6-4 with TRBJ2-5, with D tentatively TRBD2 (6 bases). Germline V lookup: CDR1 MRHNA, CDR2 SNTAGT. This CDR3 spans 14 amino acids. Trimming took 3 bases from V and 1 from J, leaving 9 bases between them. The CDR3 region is CASSESSAQETQYF. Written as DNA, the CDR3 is TGTGCCAGCAGTGAGTCTAGCGCCCAAGAGACCCAGTACTTC.

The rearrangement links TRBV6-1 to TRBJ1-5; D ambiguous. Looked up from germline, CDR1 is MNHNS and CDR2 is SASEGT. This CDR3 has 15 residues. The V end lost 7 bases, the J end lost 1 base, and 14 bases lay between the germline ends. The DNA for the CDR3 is TGTGCCAGCACTAGGGTCGGAGGCAGCAATCAGCCCCAGCATTTT. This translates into CASTRVGGSNQPQHF.

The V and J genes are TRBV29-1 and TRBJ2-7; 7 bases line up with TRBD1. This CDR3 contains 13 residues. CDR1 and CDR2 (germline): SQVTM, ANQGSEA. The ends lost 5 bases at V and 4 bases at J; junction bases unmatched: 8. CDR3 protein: CSVWADREYEQYF. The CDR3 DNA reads TGCAGCGTTTGGGCCGACAGGGAATACGAGCAGTACTTC.

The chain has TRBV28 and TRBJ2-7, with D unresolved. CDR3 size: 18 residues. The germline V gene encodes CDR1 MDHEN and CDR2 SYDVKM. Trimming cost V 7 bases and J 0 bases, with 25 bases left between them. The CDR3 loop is CASTPVVWRKRDSYEQYF. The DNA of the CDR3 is TGTGCCAGCACTCCAGTCGTTTGGCGCAAGCGAGACTCCTACGAGCAGTACTTC.

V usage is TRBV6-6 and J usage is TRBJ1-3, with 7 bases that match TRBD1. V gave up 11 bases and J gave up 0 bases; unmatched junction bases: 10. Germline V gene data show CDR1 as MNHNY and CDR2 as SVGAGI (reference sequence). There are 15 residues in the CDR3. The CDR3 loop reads CAVCPGQSSGNTIYF. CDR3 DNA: TGTGCCGTTTGTCCGGGACAGAGCTCTGGAAACACCATATATTTT.

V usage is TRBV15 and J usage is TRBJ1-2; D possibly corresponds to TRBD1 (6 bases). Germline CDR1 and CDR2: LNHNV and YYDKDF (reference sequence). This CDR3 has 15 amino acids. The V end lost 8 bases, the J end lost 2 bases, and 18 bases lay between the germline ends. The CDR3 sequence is CATAPRNRENYGYTF. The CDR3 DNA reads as TGTGCCACCGCCCCACGCAACAGGGAGAACTATGGCTACACCTTC.

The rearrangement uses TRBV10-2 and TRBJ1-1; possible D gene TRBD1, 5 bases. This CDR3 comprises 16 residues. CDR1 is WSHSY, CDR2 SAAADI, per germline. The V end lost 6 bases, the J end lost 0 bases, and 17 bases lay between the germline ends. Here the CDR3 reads CASSGDSRRLNTEAFF. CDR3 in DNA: TGCGCCAGCAGCGGCGACAGTAGAAGATTGAACACTGAAGCTTTCTTT.

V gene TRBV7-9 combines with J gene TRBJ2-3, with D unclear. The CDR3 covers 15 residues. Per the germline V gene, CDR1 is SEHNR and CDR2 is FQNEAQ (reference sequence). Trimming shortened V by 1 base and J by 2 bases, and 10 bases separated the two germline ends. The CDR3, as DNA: TGTGCCAGCAGCTTAGGTACGAGCTACACAGATACGCAGTATTTT. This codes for CASSLGTSYTDTQYF. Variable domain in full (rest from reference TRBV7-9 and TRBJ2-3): DTGVSQNPRHKITKRGQNVTFRCDPISEHNRLYWYRQTLGQGPEFLTYFQNEAQLEKSRLLSDRFSAERPKGSFSTLEIQRTEQGDSAMYLCASSLGTSYTDTQYFGPGTRLTVL.

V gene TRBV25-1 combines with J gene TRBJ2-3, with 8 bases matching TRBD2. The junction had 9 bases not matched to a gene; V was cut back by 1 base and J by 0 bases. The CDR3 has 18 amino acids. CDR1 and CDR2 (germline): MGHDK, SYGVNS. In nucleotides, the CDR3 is TGTGCCAGCAGTGAATTCGGGGGGGGGCTGCATAGCACAGATACGCAGTATTTT. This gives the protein CASSEFGGGLHSTDTQYF.

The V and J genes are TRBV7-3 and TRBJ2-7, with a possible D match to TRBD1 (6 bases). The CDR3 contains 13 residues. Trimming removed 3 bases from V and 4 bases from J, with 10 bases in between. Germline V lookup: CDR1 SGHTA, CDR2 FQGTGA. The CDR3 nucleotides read TGTGCCAGCAGCTTCGGACAGTTTTACGAGCAGTACTTC. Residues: CASSFGQFYEQYF.

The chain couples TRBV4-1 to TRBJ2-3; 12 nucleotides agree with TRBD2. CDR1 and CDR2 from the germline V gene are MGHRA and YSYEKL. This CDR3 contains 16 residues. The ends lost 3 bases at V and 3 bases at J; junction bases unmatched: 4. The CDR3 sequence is CASSQHGTSGTDTQYF. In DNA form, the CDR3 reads TGCGCCAGCAGCCAGCACGGGACTAGCGGGACAGATACGCAGTATTTT.

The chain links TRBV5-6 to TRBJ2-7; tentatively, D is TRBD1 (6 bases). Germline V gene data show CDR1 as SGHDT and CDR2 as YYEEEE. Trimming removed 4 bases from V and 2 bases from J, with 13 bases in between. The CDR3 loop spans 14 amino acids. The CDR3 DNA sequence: TGTGCCAGCAGCCGCAGACAGGCCACCTACGAGCAGTACTTC. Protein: CASSRRQATYEQYF.

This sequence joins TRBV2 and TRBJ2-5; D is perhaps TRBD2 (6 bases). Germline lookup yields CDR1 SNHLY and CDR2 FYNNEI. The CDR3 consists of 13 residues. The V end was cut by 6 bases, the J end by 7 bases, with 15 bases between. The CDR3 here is CASRQGLDTTQYF. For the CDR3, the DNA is TGTGCCAGCAGGCAGGGACTCGACACGACCCAGTACTTC.

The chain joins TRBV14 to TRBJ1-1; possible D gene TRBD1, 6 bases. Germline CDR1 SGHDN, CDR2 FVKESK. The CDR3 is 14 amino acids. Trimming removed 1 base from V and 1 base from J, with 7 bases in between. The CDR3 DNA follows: TGTGCCAGCAGCCAAGTGGGGGCGAACACTGAAGCTTTCTTT. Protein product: CASSQVGANTEAFF.

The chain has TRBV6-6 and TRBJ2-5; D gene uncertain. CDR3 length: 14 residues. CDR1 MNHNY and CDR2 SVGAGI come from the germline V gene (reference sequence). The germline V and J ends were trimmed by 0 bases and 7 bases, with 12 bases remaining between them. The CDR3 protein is CASSYSDGYGTQYF. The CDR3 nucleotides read TGTGCCAGCAGTTACTCCGACGGGTATGGGACCCAGTACTTC.

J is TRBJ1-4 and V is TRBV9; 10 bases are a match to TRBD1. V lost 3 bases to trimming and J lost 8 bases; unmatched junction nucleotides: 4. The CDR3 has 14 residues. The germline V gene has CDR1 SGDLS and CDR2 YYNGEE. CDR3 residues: CASSARTGGEKLFF. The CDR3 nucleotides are TGTGCCAGCAGCGCTCGGACAGGGGGGGAAAAACTGTTTTTT.